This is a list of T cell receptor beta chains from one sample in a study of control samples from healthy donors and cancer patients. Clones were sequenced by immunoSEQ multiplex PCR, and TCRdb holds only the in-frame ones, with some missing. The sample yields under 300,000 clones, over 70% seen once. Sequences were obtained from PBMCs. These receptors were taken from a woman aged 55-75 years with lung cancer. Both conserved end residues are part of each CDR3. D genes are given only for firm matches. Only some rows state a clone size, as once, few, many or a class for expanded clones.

cdr3_aa: CASSQAGGNYGYTF; cdr3_nt: TGTGCCAGCAGCCAAGCCGGCGGCAACTATGGCTACACCTTC; clone_size: .; v_call: TRBV3-1/TRBV3-2; j_call: TRBJ1-2; d_call: .
cdr3_aa: CASSPRTGTVMNTEAFF; cdr3_nt: TGTGCCAGCAGCCCTCGGACAGGGACAGTAATGAACACTGAAGCTTTCTTT; clone_size: few; v_call: TRBV7-3; j_call: TRBJ1-1; d_call: TRBD1
cdr3_aa: CASSKAGWDGELFF; cdr3_nt: TGTGCCAGCAGTAAGGCAGGCTGGGACGGGGAGCTGTTTTTT; clone_size: .; v_call: TRBV2; j_call: TRBJ2-2; d_call: .
cdr3_aa: CASSLVAGGPNEQFF; cdr3_nt: TGCGCCAGCAGCTTGGTAGCGGGAGGGCCTAATGAGCAGTTCTTC; clone_size: few; v_call: TRBV5-1; j_call: TRBJ2-1; d_call: TRBD2
cdr3_aa: CATSDPGSRGQFF; cdr3_nt: TGTGCCACCAGTGACCCCGGGTCGAGGGGGCAGTTCTTC; clone_size: .; v_call: TRBV24-1; j_call: TRBJ2-1; d_call: .
cdr3_aa: CASSLRTDEKLFF; cdr3_nt: TGTGCCAGCAGCTTAAGGACGGACGAAAAACTGTTTTTT; clone_size: .; v_call: TRBV7-6; j_call: TRBJ1-4; d_call: .
cdr3_aa: CSGVAAYGYTF; cdr3_nt: TGCAGTGGGGTGGCAGCCTATGGCTACACCTTC; clone_size: .; v_call: TRBV20-1; j_call: TRBJ1-2; d_call: .
cdr3_aa: CASSVADSGYNEQFF; cdr3_nt: TGTGCCAGCAGCGTAGCTGATAGCGGCTACAATGAGCAGTTCTTC; clone_size: .; v_call: TRBV9; j_call: TRBJ2-1; d_call: .
cdr3_aa: CASSLWRGLPFF; cdr3_nt: TGTGCCAGCAGTCTTTGGAGGGGGCTACCTTTCTTT; clone_size: .; v_call: TRBV21-1; j_call: TRBJ1-1; d_call: .
cdr3_aa: CASSRQGDGQYF; cdr3_nt: TGTGCCAGCAGTCGACAGGGTGACGGGCAGTATTTT; clone_size: once; v_call: TRBV7-8; j_call: TRBJ2-3; d_call: TRBD1
cdr3_aa: CASSPDRTFSYEQYF; cdr3_nt: TGTGCCAGCAGCCCGGACAGGACTTTCTCCTACGAGCAGTACTTC; clone_size: .; v_call: TRBV5-5; j_call: TRBJ2-7; d_call: TRBD1
cdr3_aa: CASSLFAFEAFF; cdr3_nt: TGTGCCAGCAGCTTATTCGCCTTTGAAGCTTTCTTT; clone_size: .; v_call: TRBV11-2; j_call: TRBJ1-1; d_call: .
cdr3_aa: CASSSGTDYNEQFF; cdr3_nt: TGTGCCAGCAGCTCTGGGACAGACTACAATGAGCAGTTCTTC; clone_size: once; v_call: TRBV5-8; j_call: TRBJ2-1; d_call: TRBD1
cdr3_aa: CSVEDRGIREKLFF; cdr3_nt: TGCAGCGTTGAAGATCGGGGGATTCGGGAAAAACTGTTTTTT; clone_size: .; v_call: TRBV29-1; j_call: TRBJ1-4; d_call: .
cdr3_aa: CATSDPGVGTDTQYF; cdr3_nt: TGTGCCACCAGTGACCCCGGGGTAGGGACAGATACGCAGTATTTT; clone_size: .; v_call: TRBV24-1; j_call: TRBJ2-3; d_call: .
cdr3_aa: CASSSRPYYGYTF; cdr3_nt: TGTGCCAGTAGTAGTCGCCCTTACTATGGCTACACCTTC; clone_size: .; v_call: TRBV19; j_call: TRBJ1-2; d_call: .
cdr3_aa: CASSQEGEKLFF; cdr3_nt: TGTGCCAGCAGCCAGGAGGGTGAAAAACTGTTTTTT; clone_size: .; v_call: TRBV3-1/TRBV3-2; j_call: TRBJ1-4; d_call: .
cdr3_aa: CAISESRSGATEAFF; cdr3_nt: TGTGCCATCAGTGAGTCGAGGTCAGGGGCCACTGAAGCTTTCTTT; clone_size: .; v_call: TRBV10-3; j_call: TRBJ1-1; d_call: .
cdr3_aa: CASSLGRRGYGYTF; cdr3_nt: TGTGCCAGCAGCTTAGGACGGCGGGGCTATGGCTACACCTTC; clone_size: .; v_call: TRBV7-8; j_call: TRBJ1-2; d_call: .
cdr3_aa: CASSSGTGMQSTEAFF; cdr3_nt: TGCGCCAGCAGCTCCGGGACAGGAATGCAGAGCACTGAAGCTTTCTTT; clone_size: .; v_call: TRBV5-1; j_call: TRBJ1-1; d_call: TRBD1
cdr3_aa: CASSPEGDINTEAFF; cdr3_nt: TGCGCCAGCAGCCCCGAGGGGGACATTAACACTGAAGCTTTCTTT; clone_size: .; v_call: TRBV5-1; j_call: TRBJ1-1; d_call: .
cdr3_aa: CASSEGQGAGSWQPQHF; cdr3_nt: TGTGCCAGCAGTGAGGGACAGGGTGCGGGGTCTTGGCAGCCCCAGCATTTT; clone_size: .; v_call: TRBV6-1; j_call: TRBJ1-5; d_call: TRBD1
cdr3_aa: CASTDGAGTISYEQYF; cdr3_nt: TGTGCCAGCACCGATGGCGCCGGGACTATTTCCTACGAGCAGTACTTC; clone_size: .; v_call: TRBV2; j_call: TRBJ2-7; d_call: TRBD2
cdr3_aa: CAWRGGAASGNTIYF; cdr3_nt: TGTGCCTGGAGGGGGGGAGCAGCCTCTGGAAACACCATATATTTT; clone_size: once; v_call: TRBV30; j_call: TRBJ1-3; d_call: .
cdr3_aa: CASSPGTGTQPQHF; cdr3_nt: TGTGCCAGCAGCCCCGGGACAGGGACTCAGCCCCAGCATTTT; clone_size: .; v_call: TRBV3-1/TRBV3-2; j_call: TRBJ1-5; d_call: TRBD1
cdr3_aa: CASSLDLGQGGNQPQHF; cdr3_nt: TGTGCCAGCAGCTTAGATTTGGGACAGGGAGGCAATCAGCCCCAGCATTTT; clone_size: .; v_call: TRBV7-9; j_call: TRBJ1-5; d_call: TRBD1
cdr3_aa: CASSFQVANNSPLHF; cdr3_nt: TGCGCCAGCAGCTTTCAGGTCGCGAATAATTCACCCCTCCACTTT; clone_size: .; v_call: TRBV5-1; j_call: TRBJ1-6; d_call: .
cdr3_aa: CASSLEGGIDTGELFF; cdr3_nt: TGTGCCAGCAGTTTAGAGGGAGGGATCGACACCGGGGAGCTGTTTTTT; clone_size: .; v_call: TRBV27; j_call: TRBJ2-2; d_call: TRBD2
cdr3_aa: CASRGGASGIIGELFF; cdr3_nt: TGCGCCAGCAGGGGTGGGGCTAGCGGGATTATCGGGGAGCTGTTTTTT; clone_size: .; v_call: TRBV10-2; j_call: TRBJ2-2; d_call: TRBD2
cdr3_aa: CASSVGAEGGYEQYF; cdr3_nt: TGTGCCAGCAGCGTAGGTGCGGAGGGAGGCTACGAGCAGTACTTC; clone_size: once; v_call: TRBV9; j_call: TRBJ2-7; d_call: .
cdr3_aa: CASSIIPRRPNSPLHF; cdr3_nt: TGTGCCAGCAGCATAATACCTCGGCGGCCTAATTCACCCCTCCACTTT; clone_size: .; v_call: TRBV21-1; j_call: TRBJ1-6; d_call: .
cdr3_aa: CASSANRDGYTF; cdr3_nt: TGTGCCAGCAGTGCAAACAGGGATGGCTACACCTTC; clone_size: .; v_call: TRBV6-6; j_call: TRBJ1-2; d_call: .
cdr3_aa: CASSSHMRRGNSPLHF; cdr3_nt: TGTGCCAGCAGTTCGCATATGAGGCGGGGGAATTCACCCCTCCACTTT; clone_size: .; v_call: TRBV6-5; j_call: TRBJ1-6; d_call: .
cdr3_aa: CASSRRLAGSSYNEQFF; cdr3_nt: TGTGCCAGCAGTAGAAGGCTAGCGGGGAGCTCCTACAATGAGCAGTTCTTC; clone_size: .; v_call: TRBV2; j_call: TRBJ2-1; d_call: TRBD2
cdr3_aa: CASSRRPDTQYF; cdr3_nt: TGTGCCAGCAGCCGCAGACCAGATACGCAGTATTTT; clone_size: .; v_call: TRBV6-5; j_call: TRBJ2-3; d_call: .
cdr3_aa: CASSPGGEGSASPLHF; cdr3_nt: TGCGCCAGCAGCCCCGGAGGAGAGGGCTCTGCTTCACCCCTCCACTTT; clone_size: .; v_call: TRBV5-1; j_call: TRBJ1-6; d_call: .
cdr3_aa: CASSQEIRDSRQAFF; cdr3_nt: TGCGCCAGCAGCCAAGAGATTAGGGACAGCCGGCAAGCTTTCTTT; clone_size: .; v_call: TRBV4-1; j_call: TRBJ1-1; d_call: TRBD1
cdr3_aa: CASSLGQGAGNEQFF; cdr3_nt: TGTGCCAGCAGCTTAGGACAGGGGGCTGGAAATGAGCAGTTCTTC; clone_size: .; v_call: TRBV7-8; j_call: TRBJ2-1; d_call: TRBD1
cdr3_aa: CAWRLAGEWTDTQYF; cdr3_nt: TGTGCCTGGAGACTAGCGGGAGAATGGACAGATACGCAGTATTTT; clone_size: .; v_call: TRBV30; j_call: TRBJ2-3; d_call: TRBD2
cdr3_aa: CASSYLGTQYF; cdr3_nt: TGTGCCAGCAGTTACTTGGGTACGCAGTATTTT; clone_size: .; v_call: TRBV6-5; j_call: TRBJ2-3; d_call: .
cdr3_aa: CATSRFLDSNYGYTF; cdr3_nt: TGTGCCACCAGCAGATTTTTGGACAGCAACTATGGCTACACCTTC; clone_size: .; v_call: TRBV15; j_call: TRBJ1-2; d_call: .
cdr3_aa: CASSQGLAGGPGTGELFF; cdr3_nt: TGTGCCAGCAGCCAAGGACTAGCGGGGGGGCCGGGTACCGGGGAGCTGTTTTTT; clone_size: .; v_call: TRBV3-1/TRBV3-2; j_call: TRBJ2-2; d_call: TRBD2
cdr3_aa: CASSRGGRETQYF; cdr3_nt: TGTGCCAGTAGTAGGGGGGGCCGGGAGACCCAGTACTTC; clone_size: .; v_call: TRBV19; j_call: TRBJ2-5; d_call: .
cdr3_aa: CARSPRAQPQHF; cdr3_nt: TGTGCCAGAAGCCCCCGGGCTCAGCCCCAGCATTTT; clone_size: .; v_call: TRBV5-3; j_call: TRBJ1-5; d_call: .